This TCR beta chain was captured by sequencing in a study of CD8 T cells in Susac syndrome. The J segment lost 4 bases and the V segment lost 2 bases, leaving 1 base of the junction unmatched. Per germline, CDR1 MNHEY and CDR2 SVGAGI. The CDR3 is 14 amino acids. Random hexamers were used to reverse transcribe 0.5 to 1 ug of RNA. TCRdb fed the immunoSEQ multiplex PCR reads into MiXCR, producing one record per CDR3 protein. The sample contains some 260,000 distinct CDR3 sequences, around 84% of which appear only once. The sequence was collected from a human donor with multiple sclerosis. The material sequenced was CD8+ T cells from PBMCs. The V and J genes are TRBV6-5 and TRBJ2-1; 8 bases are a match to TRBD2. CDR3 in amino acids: CASSYLAGYNEQFF. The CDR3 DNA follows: TGTGCCAGCAGTTACCTAGCGGGTTACAATGAGCAGTTCTTC.